This TCR beta chain was observed in a study of shared clonotypes between healthy human individuals. Study results and limitations: Naive subsets, compared against memory subsets, generally had larger estimated richness values.

Of note for this clone: Its target is not known.

It was at deep level that the assay was run. Across several immunoSEQ plates, the genomic DNA of each subset was split evenly. TCRdb's copy holds only in-frame clones and misses some; the assay was immunoSEQ multiplex PCR. The sample includes 200,000 to 250,000 clones, 60% to 70% of them seen just once. The CDR3 contains 16 residues. Germline V lookup: CDR1 ENHRY, CDR2 SYGVKD. V lost 3 bases to trimming and J lost 3 bases; unmatched junction nucleotides: 7. The sample consisted of memory CD4+ T cells sorted from blood. Noted subset: CD45RA-negative fraction. The TCR comes from a man aged 25-40 years in good health. The chain recombines TRBV10-3 with TRBJ2-4; 8 bases match TRBD1. CDR3 residues: CAISEGRGQVKNIQYF. CDR3 bases: TGTGCCATCAGTGAAGGCAGGGGGCAGGTCAAAAACATTCAGTACTTC.